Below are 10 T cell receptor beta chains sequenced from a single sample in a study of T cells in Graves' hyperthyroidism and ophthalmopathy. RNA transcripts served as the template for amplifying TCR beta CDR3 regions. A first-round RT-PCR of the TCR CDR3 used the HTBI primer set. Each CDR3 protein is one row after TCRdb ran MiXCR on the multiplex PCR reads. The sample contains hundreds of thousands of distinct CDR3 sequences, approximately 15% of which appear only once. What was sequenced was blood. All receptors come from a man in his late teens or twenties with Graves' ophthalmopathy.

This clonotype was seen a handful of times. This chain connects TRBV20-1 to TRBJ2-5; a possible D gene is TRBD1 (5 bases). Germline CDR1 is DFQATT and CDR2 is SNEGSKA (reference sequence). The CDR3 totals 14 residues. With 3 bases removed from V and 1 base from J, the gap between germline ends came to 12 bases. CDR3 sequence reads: CSASDSFTQETQYF. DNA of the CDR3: TGCAGTGCTAGTGACAGTTTTACCCAAGAGACCCAGTACTTC.

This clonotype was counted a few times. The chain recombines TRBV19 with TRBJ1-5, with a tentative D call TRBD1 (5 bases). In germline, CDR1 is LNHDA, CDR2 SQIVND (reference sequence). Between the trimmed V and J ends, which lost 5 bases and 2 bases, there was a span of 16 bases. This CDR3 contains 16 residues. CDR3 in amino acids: CASSSLGGAGNQPQHF. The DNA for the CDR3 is TGTGCCAGTAGTTCCCTGGGAGGGGCAGGCAATCAGCCCCAGCATTTT.

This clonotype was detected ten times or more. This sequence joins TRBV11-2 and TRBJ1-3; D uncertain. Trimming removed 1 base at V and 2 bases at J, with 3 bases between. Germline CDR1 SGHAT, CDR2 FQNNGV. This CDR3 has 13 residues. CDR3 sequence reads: CASSLAAGNTIYF. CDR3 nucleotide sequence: TGTGCCAGCAGCTTAGCAGCTGGAAACACCATATATTTT.

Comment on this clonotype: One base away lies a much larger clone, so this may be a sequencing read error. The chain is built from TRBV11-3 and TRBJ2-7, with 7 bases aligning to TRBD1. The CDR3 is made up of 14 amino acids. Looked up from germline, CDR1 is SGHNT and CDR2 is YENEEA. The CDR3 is CASSGPGQPYERYF. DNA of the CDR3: TGTGCCAGCTCAGGACCGGGACAGCCCTACGAGCGGTACTTC.

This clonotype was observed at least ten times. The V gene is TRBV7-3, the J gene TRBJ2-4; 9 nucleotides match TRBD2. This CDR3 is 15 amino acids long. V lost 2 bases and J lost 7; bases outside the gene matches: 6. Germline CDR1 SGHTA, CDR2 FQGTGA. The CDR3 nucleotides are TGTGCCAGCAGCTTATCTCCGGCGGGGGGGAACATTCAGTACTTC. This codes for CASSLSPAGGNIQYF. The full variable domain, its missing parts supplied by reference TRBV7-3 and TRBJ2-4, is GAGVSQTPSNKVTEKGKYVELRCDPISGHTALYWYRQSLGQGPEFLIYFQGTGAADDSGLPNDRFFAVRPEGSVSTLKIQRTERGDSAVYLCASSLSPAGGNIQYFGAGTRLSVL.

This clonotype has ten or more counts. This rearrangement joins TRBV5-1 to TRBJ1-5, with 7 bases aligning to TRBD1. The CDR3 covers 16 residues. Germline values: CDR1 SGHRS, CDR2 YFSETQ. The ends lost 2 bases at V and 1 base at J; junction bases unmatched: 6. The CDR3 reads CASSLPDRESNQPQHF. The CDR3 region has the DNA TGCGCCAGCAGCTTACCCGACAGGGAAAGCAATCAGCCCCAGCATTTT. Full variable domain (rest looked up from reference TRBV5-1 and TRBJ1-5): KAGVTQTPRYLIKTRGQQVTLSCSPISGHRSVSWYQQTPGQGLQFLFEYFSETQRNKGNFPGRFSGRQFSNSRSEMNVSTLELGDSALYLCASSLPDRESNQPQHFGDGTRLSIL.

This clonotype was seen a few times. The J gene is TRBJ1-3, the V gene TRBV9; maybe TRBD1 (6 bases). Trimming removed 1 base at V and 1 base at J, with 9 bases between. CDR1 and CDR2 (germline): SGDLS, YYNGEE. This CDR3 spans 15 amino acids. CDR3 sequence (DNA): TGTGCCAGCAGCGTAACAGGGTTTTCTGGAAACACCATATATTTT. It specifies CASSVTGFSGNTIYF.

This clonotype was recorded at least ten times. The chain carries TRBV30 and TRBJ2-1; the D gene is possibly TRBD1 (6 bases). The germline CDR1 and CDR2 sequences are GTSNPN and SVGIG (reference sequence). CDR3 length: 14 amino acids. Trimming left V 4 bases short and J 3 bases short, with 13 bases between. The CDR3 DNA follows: TGTGCCTGGATCCGGGACACTAACTACAATGAGCAGTTCTTC. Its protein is CAWIRDTNYNEQFF.

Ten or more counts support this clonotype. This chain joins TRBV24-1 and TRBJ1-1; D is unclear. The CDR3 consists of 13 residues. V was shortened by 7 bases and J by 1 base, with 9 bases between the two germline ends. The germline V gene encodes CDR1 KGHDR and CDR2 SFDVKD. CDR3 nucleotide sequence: TGTGCCACCAGGCAGACGCCGAACACTGAAGCTTTCTTT. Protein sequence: CATRQTPNTEAFF.

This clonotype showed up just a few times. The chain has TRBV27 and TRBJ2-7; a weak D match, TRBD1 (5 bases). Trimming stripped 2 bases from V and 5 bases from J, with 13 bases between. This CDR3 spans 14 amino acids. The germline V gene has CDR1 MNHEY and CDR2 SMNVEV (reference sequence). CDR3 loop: CASSLRAQGHEQYF. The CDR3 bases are TGTGCCAGCAGTTTACGAGCCCAGGGCCACGAGCAGTACTTC.